This entry is about one T cell receptor beta chain. The CDR3 contains 12 residues. The germline CDR1 and CDR2 sequences are SGHDT and YYEEEE. V gave up 0 bases and J gave up 8 bases, with 6 bases separating them. Profiled with immunoSEQ multiplex PCR; TCRdb holds only in-frame clones, not every one. Of 120,000 to 150,000 clones in the sample, around 81% were seen once. These data come from a study of blood T cell repertoires in COVID-19. Study in general: Donors in the United States, Italy and Spain gave samples during acute or convalescent COVID-19.

This sequence joins TRBV5-6 and TRBJ2-4; D gene unclear. Sequenced: PBMCs or T cells enriched from blood (not recorded which). This clonotype originated in a woman aged 40-49 years who had recovered from COVID-19. Here the CDR3 reads CASSLASDIQYF. The CDR3 coding sequence is TGTGCCAGCAGCTTGGCTTCGGACATTCAGTACTTC.